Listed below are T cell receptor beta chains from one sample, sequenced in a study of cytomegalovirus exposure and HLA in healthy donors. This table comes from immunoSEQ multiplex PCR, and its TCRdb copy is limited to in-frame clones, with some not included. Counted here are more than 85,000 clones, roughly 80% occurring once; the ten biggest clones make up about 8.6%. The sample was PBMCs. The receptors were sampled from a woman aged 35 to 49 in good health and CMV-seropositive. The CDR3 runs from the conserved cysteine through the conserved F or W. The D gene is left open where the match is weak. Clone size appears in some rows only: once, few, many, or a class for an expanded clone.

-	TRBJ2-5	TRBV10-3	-	CAISESNEGWETQYF	TGTGCCATCAGTGAGTCGAATGAGGGTTGGGAGACCCAGTACTTC
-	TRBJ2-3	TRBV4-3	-	CASSQENIQVPSTDTQYF	TGCGCCAGCAGCCAAGAGAATATTCAGGTCCCTAGCACAGATACGCAGTATTTT
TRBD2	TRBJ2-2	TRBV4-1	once	CASSQVGRGVLTGELFF	TGCGCCAGCAGCCAAGTTGGGCGGGGGGTTTTAACCGGGGAGCTGTTTTTT
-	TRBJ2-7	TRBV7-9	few	CASSEFREQYF	TGTGCCAGCAGCGAGTTCCGCGAGCAGTACTTC
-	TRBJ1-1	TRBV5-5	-	CASSQSYTTEAFF	TGTGCCAGCAGCCAGTCTTATACCACTGAAGCTTTCTTT
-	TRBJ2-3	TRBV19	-	CASSIPFAFPDTQYF	TGTGCCAGTAGTATACCTTTTGCGTTCCCAGATACGCAGTATTTT
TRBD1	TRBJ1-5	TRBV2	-	CASRDPGQGDQPQHF	TGTGCCAGCAGGGACCCGGGACAGGGGGATCAGCCCCAGCATTTT
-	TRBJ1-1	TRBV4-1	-	CASSQVLDSNTEAFF	TGTGCCAGCAGCCAAGTCCTCGACTCGAACACTGAAGCTTTCTTT
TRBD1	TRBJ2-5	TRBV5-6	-	CASSSSQGAQETQYF	TGTGCCAGCAGCTCCTCGCAGGGGGCCCAAGAGACCCAGTACTTC
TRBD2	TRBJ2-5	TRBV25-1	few	CASSELLGGTSGEETQYF	TGTGCCAGCAGTGAATTGCTAGGGGGGACTAGCGGGGAAGAGACCCAGTACTTC
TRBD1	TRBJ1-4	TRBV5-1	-	CASSPTPPGQGSEKLFF	TGCGCCAGCAGCCCCACTCCCCCGGGACAGGGGTCCGAAAAACTGTTTTTT
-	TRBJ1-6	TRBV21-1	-	CASSKVRGKGNSYNSPLHF	TGTGCCAGCAGCAAAGTGAGGGGGAAAGGGAACTCCTATAATTCACCCCTCCACTTT
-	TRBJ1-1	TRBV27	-	CASSSPLRRDTEAFF	TGTGCCAGCAGTTCGCCCTTAAGGAGGGACACTGAAGCTTTCTTT
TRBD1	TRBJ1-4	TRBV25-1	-	CASSPSGTASEKLFF	TGTGCCAGCTCCCCATCCGGGACAGCCTCTGAAAAACTGTTTTTT
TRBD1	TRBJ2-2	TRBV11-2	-	CASSRVPFDRGGGTGELFF	TGTGCCAGCAGCCGAGTACCTTTTGACAGGGGTGGTGGCACCGGGGAGCTGTTTTTT
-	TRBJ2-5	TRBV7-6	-	CASSLVSLAPETQYF	TGTGCCAGCAGCTTAGTGTCCCTAGCCCCAGAGACCCAGTACTTC
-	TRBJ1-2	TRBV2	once	CASTAERAYGYTF	TGTGCCAGCACCGCTGAGAGGGCCTATGGCTACACCTTC
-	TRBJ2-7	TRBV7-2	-	CASSLNFNEQYF	TGTGCCAGCAGCTTAAATTTTAACGAGCAGTACTTC
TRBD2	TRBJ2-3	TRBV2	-	CASSLAGGPDTQYF	TGTGCCAGTAGTCTAGCGGGAGGGCCGGATACGCAGTATTTT
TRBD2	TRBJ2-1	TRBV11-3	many	CASSSILAGGHNEQFF	TGTGCCAGCAGCTCTATCTTAGCGGGAGGTCACAATGAGCAGTTCTTC
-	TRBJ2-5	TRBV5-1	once	CASSDGGLVGLETQYF	TGCGCCAGCAGCGACGGAGGGTTAGTAGGCTTAGAGACCCAGTACTTC
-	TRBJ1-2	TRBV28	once	CASRAPGQQSYGYTF	TGTGCCAGCAGAGCACCCGGACAGCAGAGCTATGGCTACACCTTC
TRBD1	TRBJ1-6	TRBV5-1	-	CASRTGSYNSPLHF	TGCGCCAGCCGGACAGGGTCCTATAATTCACCCCTCCACTTT
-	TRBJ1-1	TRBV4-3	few	CASSQDGGLGTEAFF	TGCGCCAGCAGCCAAGATGGAGGGTTAGGGACTGAAGCTTTCTTT
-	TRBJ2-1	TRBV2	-	CASSPGDRNDGQFF	TGTGCCAGCAGCCCGGGGGACCGCAATGACGGGCAGTTCTTC
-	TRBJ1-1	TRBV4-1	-	CASSHGAQNMNTEAFF	TGCGCCAGCAGCCATGGAGCTCAAAACATGAACACTGAAGCTTTCTTT
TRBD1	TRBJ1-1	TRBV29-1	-	CSARQGMNTEAFF	TGCAGCGCTAGACAGGGCATGAACACTGAAGCTTTCTTT
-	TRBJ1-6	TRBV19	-	CASTLAWDSPLHF	TGTGCCAGTACCCTAGCGTGGGATTCACCCCTCCACTTT
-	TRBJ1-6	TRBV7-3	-	CASSLRAENSPLHF	TGTGCCAGCAGCTTGAGGGCGGAGAATTCACCCCTCCACTTT
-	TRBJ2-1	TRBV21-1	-	CASSKGEGLAGLINEQFF	TGTGCCAGCAGCAAAGGCGAGGGACTAGCGGGACTTATCAATGAGCAGTTCTTC
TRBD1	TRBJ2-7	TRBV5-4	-	CASSSDRDYEQYF	TGTGCCAGCAGCTCGGACAGGGACTACGAGCAGTACTTC
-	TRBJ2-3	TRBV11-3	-	CASTTGFDTQYF	TGTGCCAGCACCACAGGCTTTGATACGCAGTATTTT
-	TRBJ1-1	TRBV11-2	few	CASSLVSRGLATEAFF	TGTGCCAGCAGCTTAGTTAGTCGGGGTTTGGCCACTGAAGCTTTCTTT
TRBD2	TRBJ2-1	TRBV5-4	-	CASSRTSGSFDEQFF	TGTGCCAGCAGTCGGACTAGCGGGAGTTTTGATGAGCAGTTCTTC
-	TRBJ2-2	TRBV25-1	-	CASSLSGAPNTGELFF	TGTGCCAGCAGTCTTTCAGGGGCCCCGAACACCGGGGAGCTGTTTTTT
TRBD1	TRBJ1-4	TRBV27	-	CASSSLRTGGKLFF	TGTGCCAGCAGTTCCCTTAGGACAGGGGGAAAACTGTTTTTT
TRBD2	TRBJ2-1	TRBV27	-	CASSRGLAGPSYNEQFF	TGTGCCAGCAGCCGGGGACTAGCGGGACCTTCCTACAATGAGCAGTTCTTC
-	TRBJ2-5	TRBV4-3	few	CASSQDRQETQYF	TGCGCCAGCAGCCAAGACAGACAAGAGACCCAGTACTTC
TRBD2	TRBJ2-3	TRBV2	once	CASIREAGEADTQYF	TGTGCCAGCATACGAGAAGCGGGAGAGGCAGATACGCAGTATTTT
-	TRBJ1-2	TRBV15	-	CATSKTYPRGNGYTF	TGTGCCACCAGCAAAACTTATCCCCGGGGTAACGGCTACACCTTC
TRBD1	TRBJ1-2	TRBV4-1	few	CASSHPTGRIYGYTF	TGCGCCAGCAGCCACCCGACAGGGAGAATCTATGGCTACACCTTC
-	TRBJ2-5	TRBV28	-	CASSADYYQQETQYF	TGTGCCAGCAGTGCGGACTACTACCAACAAGAGACCCAGTACTTC
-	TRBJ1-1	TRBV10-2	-	CASSESRLTGNTEAFF	TGCGCCAGCAGTGAGTCCCGCCTAACAGGGAACACTGAAGCTTTCTTT
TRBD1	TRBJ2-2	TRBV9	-	CASSYRRGPTGELFF	TGTGCCAGCAGCTACCGCAGGGGGCCCACCGGGGAGCTGTTTTTT
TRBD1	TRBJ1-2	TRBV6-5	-	CASTMGTGGTYGYTF	TGTGCCAGCACCATGGGGACAGGGGGGACCTATGGCTACACCTTC
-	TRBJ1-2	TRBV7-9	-	CASSSRTGTYGYTF	TGTGCCAGCAGCTCCCGTACAGGGACCTATGGCTACACCTTC
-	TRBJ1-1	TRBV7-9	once	CASSLGGLETEAFF	TGTGCCAGCAGCTTAGGAGGACTGGAGACTGAAGCTTTCTTT
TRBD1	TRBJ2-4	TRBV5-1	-	CASSDYRQGTENIQYF	TGCGCCAGCAGCGATTACCGACAGGGTACCGAAAACATTCAGTACTTC
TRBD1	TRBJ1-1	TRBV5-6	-	CASSGTGGMNTEAFF	TGTGCCAGCAGCGGGACAGGGGGCATGAACACTGAAGCTTTCTTT
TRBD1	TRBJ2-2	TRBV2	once	CASRRQGSGELFF	TGTGCCAGCAGGAGACAGGGGTCCGGGGAGCTGTTTTTT
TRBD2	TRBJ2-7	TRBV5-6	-	CASSRVAGGFEQYF	TGTGCCAGCAGCAGGGTAGCGGGAGGGTTCGAGCAGTACTTC
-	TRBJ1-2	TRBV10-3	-	CATGELYGYTF	TGTGCCACCGGGGAGCTATATGGCTACACCTTC
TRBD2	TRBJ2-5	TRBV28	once	CASSLLGLAGGRAETQYF	TGTGCCAGCAGTTTATTGGGACTAGCGGGGGGGCGGGCGGAGACCCAGTACTTC
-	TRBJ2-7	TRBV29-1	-	CSVRAGLLYEQYF	TGCAGCGTACGAGCGGGCCTCCTCTACGAGCAGTACTTC
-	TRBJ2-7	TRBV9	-	CASSVGTFLYEQYF	TGTGCCAGCAGCGTCGGGACTTTCCTTTACGAGCAGTACTTC
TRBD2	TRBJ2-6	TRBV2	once	CASSLSGESSGANVLTF	TGTGCCAGCAGTCTTAGCGGGGAGAGCTCTGGGGCCAACGTCCTGACTTTC
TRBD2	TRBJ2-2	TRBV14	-	CASSQWSASGLTGELFF	TGTGCCAGCAGCCAGTGGTCGGCTAGCGGCCTCACCGGGGAGCTGTTTTTT
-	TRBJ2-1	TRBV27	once	CASSLWESGYNEQFF	TGTGCCAGCAGTTTATGGGAGTCCGGCTACAATGAGCAGTTCTTC
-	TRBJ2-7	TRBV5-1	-	CASSLATQQYF	TGCGCCAGCAGCTTGGCGACACAGCAGTACTTC
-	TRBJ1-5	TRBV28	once	CASQGIGQPQHF	TGTGCCAGTCAGGGAATCGGTCAGCCCCAGCATTTT